A selection of T cell receptor beta chains follows, all from one sample in a study of CD8+ T cells in alopecia areata. Assay: immunoSEQ multiplex PCR; the TCRdb copy retains only in-frame clones and omits some. The sample holds about 140,000 clones, 65% to 90% seen once. This material consisted of CD8+ T cells sorted from blood, taken at week 4, from a patient treated with tofacitinib. The receptors stem from a human donor with alopecia areata. CDR3s include the opening cysteine and the closing phenylalanine or tryptophan.

CDR3aa	v_gene	j_gene
CSVEPTAGGTDTQYF	TRBV29-1	TRBJ2-3
CAWSAPSALTDTQYF	TRBV30	TRBJ2-3
CASSQSQGNQPQHF	TRBV23-1	TRBJ1-5
CASSGQGPKGEQYF	TRBV9	TRBJ2-7
CASSPSWRDGATNEKLFF	TRBV7-2	TRBJ1-4
CASSVLSGGLYEQYF	TRBV7-9	TRBJ2-7
CASRARSGSPLHF	TRBV5-1	TRBJ1-6
CASSQGQMNTEAFF	TRBV13	TRBJ1-1
CASSFKAGAYTGELFF	TRBV28	TRBJ2-2
CASGSTTSGENNEQFF	TRBV12-5	TRBJ2-1
CASTFTGELFF	TRBV11-3	TRBJ2-2
CASSYSGNSNQPQHF	TRBV6-5	TRBJ1-5
CASSSSGTSGGATGANVLTF	TRBV5-1	TRBJ2-6
CASSQVEGSSYEQYF	TRBV4-2	TRBJ2-7
CASSSRDSYEQYF	TRBV19	TRBJ2-7
CASSSLPITDTQYF	TRBV7-2	TRBJ2-3
CASSLFPDGELFF	TRBV13	TRBJ2-2
CGTGYDGELFF	TRBV6-5	TRBJ2-2
CASSGSTYEQYF	TRBV27	TRBJ2-7
CASSLGTPESYEQYF	TRBV6-5	TRBJ2-7
CASSQDSPGPNEQYF	TRBV4-1	TRBJ2-7
CSVEETGTGELFF	TRBV29-1	TRBJ2-2
CASSYRSYTEAFF	TRBV6-5	TRBJ1-1
CASSSRGLAGTGELFF	TRBV27	TRBJ2-2
CASTHGTSPGTDTQYF	TRBV19	TRBJ2-3
CASSLRGGGEEKLFF	TRBV28	TRBJ1-4
CASRRASTEAFF	TRBV27	TRBJ1-1
CASSQDGGSGGRGETQYF	TRBV4-3	TRBJ2-5